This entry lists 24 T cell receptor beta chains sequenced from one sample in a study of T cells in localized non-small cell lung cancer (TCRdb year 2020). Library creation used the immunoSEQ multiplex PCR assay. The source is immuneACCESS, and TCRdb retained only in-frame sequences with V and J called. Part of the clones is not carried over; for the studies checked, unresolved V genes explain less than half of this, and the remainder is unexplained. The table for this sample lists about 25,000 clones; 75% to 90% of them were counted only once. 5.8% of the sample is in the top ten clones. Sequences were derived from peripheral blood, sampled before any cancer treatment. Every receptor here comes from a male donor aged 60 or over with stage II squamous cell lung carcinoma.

CDR3 sequence (DNA): TGTGCCAGCAGCTCAGACCCCCCGGGGATATTGTCACCCCTCCACTTT. This encodes CASSSDPPGILSPLHF. The V call is TRBV2, the J call TRBJ1-6, with D hard to call. Germline-derived CDR1 and CDR2 are SNHLY and FYNNEI. The CDR3 sequence is 16 residues long. Trimming shortened V by 6 bases and J by 10 bases, and 22 bases separated the two germline ends. The variable domain in full, with the rest retrieved from reference TRBV2 and TRBJ1-6, is EPEVTQTPSHQVTQMGQEVILRCVPISNHLYFYWYRQILGQKVEFLVSFYNNEISEKSEIFDDQFSVERPDGSNFTLKIRSTKLEDSAMYFCASSSDPPGILSPLHFGNGTRLTVT.

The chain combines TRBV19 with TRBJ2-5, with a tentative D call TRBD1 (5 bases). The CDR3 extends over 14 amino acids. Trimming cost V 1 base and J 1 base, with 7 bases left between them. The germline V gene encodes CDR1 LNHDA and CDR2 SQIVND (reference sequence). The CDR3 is CASSIATGQETQYF. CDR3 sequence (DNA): TGTGCCAGTAGTATAGCAACAGGCCAAGAGACCCAGTACTTC. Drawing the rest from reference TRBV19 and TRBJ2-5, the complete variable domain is DGGITQSPKYLFRKEGQNVTLSCEQNLNHDAMYWYRQDPGQGLRLIYYSQIVNDFQKGDIAEGYSVSREKKESFPLTVTSAQKNPTAFYLCASSIATGQETQYFGPGTRLLVL.

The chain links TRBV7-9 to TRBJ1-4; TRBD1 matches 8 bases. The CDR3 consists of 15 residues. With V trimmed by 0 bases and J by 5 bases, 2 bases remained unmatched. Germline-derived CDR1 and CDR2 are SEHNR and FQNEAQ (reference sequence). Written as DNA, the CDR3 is TGTGCCAGCAGCTTAGCGACAGGGGAGAATGAAAAACTGTTTTTT. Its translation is CASSLATGENEKLFF. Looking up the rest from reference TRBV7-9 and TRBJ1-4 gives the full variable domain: DTGVSQNPRHKITKRGQNVTFRCDPISEHNRLYWYRQTLGQGPEFLTYFQNEAQLEKSRLLSDRFSAERPKGSFSTLEIQRTEQGDSAMYLCASSLATGENEKLFFGSGTQLSVL.

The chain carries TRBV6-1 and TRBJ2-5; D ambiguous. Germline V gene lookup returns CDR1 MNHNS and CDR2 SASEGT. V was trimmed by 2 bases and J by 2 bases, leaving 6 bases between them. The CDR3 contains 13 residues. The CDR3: CASSEFGQETQYF. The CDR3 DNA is TGTGCCAGCAGTGAATTCGGGCAAGAGACCCAGTACTTC.

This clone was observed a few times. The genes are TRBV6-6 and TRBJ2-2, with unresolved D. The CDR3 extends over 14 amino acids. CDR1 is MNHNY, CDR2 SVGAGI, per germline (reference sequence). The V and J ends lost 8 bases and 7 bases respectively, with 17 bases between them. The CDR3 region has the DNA TGTGCCAGCGCGGAAACTCTACCGAGCGGGGAGCTGTTTTTT. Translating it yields CASAETLPSGELFF.

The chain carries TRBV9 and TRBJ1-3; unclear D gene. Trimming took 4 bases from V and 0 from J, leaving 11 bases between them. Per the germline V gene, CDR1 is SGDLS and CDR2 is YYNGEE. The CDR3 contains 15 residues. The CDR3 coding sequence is TGTGCCAGCAGCCCCGGCAGCTTCTCTGGAAACACCATATATTTT. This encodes CASSPGSFSGNTIYF.

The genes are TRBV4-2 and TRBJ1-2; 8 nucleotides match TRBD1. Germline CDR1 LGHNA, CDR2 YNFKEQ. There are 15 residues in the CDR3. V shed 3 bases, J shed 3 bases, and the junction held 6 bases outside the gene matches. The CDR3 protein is CASSQGRGLDYGYTF. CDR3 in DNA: TGTGCCAGCAGCCAGGGCAGGGGGCTCGACTATGGCTACACCTTC.

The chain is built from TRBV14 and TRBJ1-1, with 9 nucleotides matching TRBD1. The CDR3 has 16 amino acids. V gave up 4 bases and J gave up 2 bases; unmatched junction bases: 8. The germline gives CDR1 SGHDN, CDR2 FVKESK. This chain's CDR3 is CASSRRQGDFNTEAFF. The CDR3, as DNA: TGTGCCAGCAGCCGCAGACAGGGGGATTTTAACACTGAAGCTTTCTTT.

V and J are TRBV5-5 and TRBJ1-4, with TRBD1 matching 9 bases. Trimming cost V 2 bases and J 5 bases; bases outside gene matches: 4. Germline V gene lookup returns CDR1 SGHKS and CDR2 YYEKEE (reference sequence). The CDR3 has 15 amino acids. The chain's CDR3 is CASSFTGGLNEKLFF. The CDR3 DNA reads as TGTGCCAGCAGCTTTACAGGGGGCTTGAATGAAAAACTGTTTTTT.

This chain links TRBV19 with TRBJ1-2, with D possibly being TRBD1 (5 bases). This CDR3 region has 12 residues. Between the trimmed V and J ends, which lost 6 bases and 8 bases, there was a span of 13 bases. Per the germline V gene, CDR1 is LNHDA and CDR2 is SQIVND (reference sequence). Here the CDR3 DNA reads TGTGCCAGTAGCCCGACTTGGGGGGGCTACACCTTC. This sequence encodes CASSPTWGGYTF.

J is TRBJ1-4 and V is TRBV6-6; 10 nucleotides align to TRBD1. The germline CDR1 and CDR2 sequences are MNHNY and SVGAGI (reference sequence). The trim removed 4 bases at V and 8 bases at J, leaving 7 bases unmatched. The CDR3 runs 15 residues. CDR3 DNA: TGTGCCAGCAGTTCGCCGGGGACAGGGGAGGAAAAACTGTTTTTT. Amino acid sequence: CASSSPGTGEEKLFF.

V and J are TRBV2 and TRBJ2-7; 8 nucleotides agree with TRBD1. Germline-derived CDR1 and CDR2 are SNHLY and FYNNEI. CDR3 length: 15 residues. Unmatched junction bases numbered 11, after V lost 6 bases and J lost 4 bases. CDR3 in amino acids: CASRPDRGVRYEQYF. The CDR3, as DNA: TGTGCCAGCAGACCCGACAGGGGAGTAAGGTACGAGCAGTACTTC.

CDR3 sequence: CASGVSQQGWLFF. CDR3 nucleotide sequence: TGTGCCAGCGGGGTCAGCCAACAGGGTTGGCTGTTTTTT. V gene TRBV28 combines with J gene TRBJ2-2; possibly TRBD1 for D (6 bases). The germline V and J ends were trimmed by 8 bases and 13 bases, with 20 bases remaining between them. Per germline, CDR1 MDHEN and CDR2 SYDVKM. This CDR3 is 13 amino acids long.

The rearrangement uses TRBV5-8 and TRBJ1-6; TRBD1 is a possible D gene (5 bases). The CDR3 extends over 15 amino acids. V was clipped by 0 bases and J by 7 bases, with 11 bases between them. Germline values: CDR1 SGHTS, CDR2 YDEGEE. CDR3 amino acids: CASSLVAGWNSPLHF. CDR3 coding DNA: TGTGCCAGCAGCTTGGTGGCAGGGTGGAATTCACCCCTCCACTTT.

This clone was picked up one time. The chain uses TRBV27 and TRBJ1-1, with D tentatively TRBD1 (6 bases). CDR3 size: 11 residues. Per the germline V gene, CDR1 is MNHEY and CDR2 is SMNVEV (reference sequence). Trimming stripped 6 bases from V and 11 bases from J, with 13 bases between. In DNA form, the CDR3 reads TGTGCCAGCAGATACAGGGAGTCGGCTTTCTTT. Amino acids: CASRYRESAFF.

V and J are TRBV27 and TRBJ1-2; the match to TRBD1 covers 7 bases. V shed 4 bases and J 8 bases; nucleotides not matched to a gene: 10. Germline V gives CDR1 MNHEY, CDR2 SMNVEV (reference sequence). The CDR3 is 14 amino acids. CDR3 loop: CASSSILQGLGYTF. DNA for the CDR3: TGTGCCAGCAGTTCGATACTACAGGGGTTAGGCTACACCTTC.

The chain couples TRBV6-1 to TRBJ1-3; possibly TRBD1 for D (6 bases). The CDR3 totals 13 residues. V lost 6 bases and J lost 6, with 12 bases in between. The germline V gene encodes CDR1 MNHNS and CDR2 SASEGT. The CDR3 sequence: CASRQGLENTIYF. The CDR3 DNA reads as TGTGCCAGCAGACAGGGTTTAGAAAACACCATATATTTT.

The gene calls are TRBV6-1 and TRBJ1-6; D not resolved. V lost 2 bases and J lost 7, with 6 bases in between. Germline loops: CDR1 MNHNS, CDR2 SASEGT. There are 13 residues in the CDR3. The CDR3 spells CASSEQGNSPLHF. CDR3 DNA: TGTGCCAGCAGTGAACAAGGGAATTCACCCCTCCACTTT.

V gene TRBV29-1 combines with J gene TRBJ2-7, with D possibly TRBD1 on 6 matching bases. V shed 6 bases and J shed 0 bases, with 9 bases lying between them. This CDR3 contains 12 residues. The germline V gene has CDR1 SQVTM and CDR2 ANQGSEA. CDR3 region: CSVMDSSYEQYF. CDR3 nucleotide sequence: TGCAGCGTGATGGACAGCTCCTACGAGCAGTACTTC.

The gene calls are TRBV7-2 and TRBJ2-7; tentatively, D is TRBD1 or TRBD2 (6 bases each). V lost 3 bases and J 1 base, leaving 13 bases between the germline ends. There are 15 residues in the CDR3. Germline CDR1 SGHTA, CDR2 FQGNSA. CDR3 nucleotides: TGTGCCAGCAGCTTTAGCGGTGGGACATCCTACGAGCAGTACTTC. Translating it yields CASSFSGGTSYEQYF.

As DNA, the CDR3 is TGTGCCAGCAGTGAATATACGGGAGTGAGTACAGATACGCAGTATTTT. Translating it yields CASSEYTGVSTDTQYF. This chain uses TRBV25-1 with TRBJ2-3; maybe TRBD2 (6 bases). The V gene lost 0 bases and the J gene lost 3 bases, with 13 bases spanning the gap. Germline CDR1 and CDR2: MGHDK and SYGVNS. This CDR3 has 16 residues. The full variable domain, with the rest looked up from reference TRBV25-1 and TRBJ2-3, is EADIYQTPRYLVIGTGKKITLECSQTMGHDKMYWYQQDPGMELHLIHYSYGVNSTEKGDLSSESTVSRIRTEHFPLTLESARPSHTSQYLCASSEYTGVSTDTQYFGPGTRLTVL.

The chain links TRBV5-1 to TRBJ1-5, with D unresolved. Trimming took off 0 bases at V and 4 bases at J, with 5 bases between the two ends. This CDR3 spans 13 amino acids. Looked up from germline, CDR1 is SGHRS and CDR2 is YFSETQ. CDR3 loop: CASSLDGNQPQHF. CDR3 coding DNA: TGCGCCAGCAGCTTGGATGGGAATCAGCCCCAGCATTTT.

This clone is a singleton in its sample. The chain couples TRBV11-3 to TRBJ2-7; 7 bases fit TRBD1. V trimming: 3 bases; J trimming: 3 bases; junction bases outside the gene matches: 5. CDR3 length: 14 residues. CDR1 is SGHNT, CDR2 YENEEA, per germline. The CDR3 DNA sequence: TGTGCCAGCAGCTTGGGACAGACCCTCTACGAGCAGTACTTC. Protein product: CASSLGQTLYEQYF.

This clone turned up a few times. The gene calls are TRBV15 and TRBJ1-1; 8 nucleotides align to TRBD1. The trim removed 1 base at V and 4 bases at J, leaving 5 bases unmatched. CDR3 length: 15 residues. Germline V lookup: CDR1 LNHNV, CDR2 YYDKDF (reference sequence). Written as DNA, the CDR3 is TGTGCCACCAGCAGAGGAAACACAGGGGGCACTGAAGCTTTCTTT. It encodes CATSRGNTGGTEAFF.